This T cell receptor beta chain was found in a study of cytomegalovirus exposure and HLA in healthy donors. Broader study findings: One later analysis reportedly identified an Asian-associated ancestry cluster that showed fewer N-insertions than the roughly 700-donor mean.

The primer mix had 60 Vbeta and 13 Jbeta primers. TCRdb keeps only in-frame clones here, not all; method: immunoSEQ multiplex PCR. The sample lists about 220,000 clones, less than 85% occurring once. Between the trimmed V and J ends, which lost 5 bases and 5 bases, there was a span of 13 bases. Germline CDR1 SGHRS, CDR2 YFSETQ. There are 13 residues in the CDR3. As regards this clone: Its target is not known.

The chain recombines TRBV5-1 with TRBJ2-5; D possibly corresponds to TRBD1 (6 bases). Material for sequencing was PBMCs. The TCR was taken from a man younger than 35 in good health and CMV-seronegative. CDR3 nucleotides: TGCGCCAGCAGTCCAGGACAGTCGGAGACCCAGTACTTC. Protein: CASSPGQSETQYF.